This entry concerns a single TCR beta chain. Its specificity is unknown. The data were produced by immunoSEQ multiplex PCR, yet TCRdb's version contains in-frame clones alone and is incomplete. The table includes 120,000 to 150,000 clones, roughly 87% detected once. This sample was included in a study of T cell responses to AZD1222 COVID-19 vaccine. Points from the study as a whole: A mostly white British donor set with more females was recruited, and clonal diversity was possibly underestimated. Dominant CD4 TCR responses targeted spike regions 160-218 and 743-854.

This CDR3 has 11 amino acids. V gave up 7 bases and J gave up 2 bases, with 0 bases separating them. Germline CDR1 reads MGHDK; CDR2 reads SYGVNS. This chain links TRBV25-1 with TRBJ2-6; D not resolved. The sequence was obtained from an adult who received the AZD1222 COVID-19 vaccine. The source material was peripheral blood, sampled 28 days after the second AZD1222 dose. The CDR3 DNA reads as TGTGCCAGCACTGGGGCCAACGTCCTGACTTTC. Translated, it gives CASTGANVLTF.